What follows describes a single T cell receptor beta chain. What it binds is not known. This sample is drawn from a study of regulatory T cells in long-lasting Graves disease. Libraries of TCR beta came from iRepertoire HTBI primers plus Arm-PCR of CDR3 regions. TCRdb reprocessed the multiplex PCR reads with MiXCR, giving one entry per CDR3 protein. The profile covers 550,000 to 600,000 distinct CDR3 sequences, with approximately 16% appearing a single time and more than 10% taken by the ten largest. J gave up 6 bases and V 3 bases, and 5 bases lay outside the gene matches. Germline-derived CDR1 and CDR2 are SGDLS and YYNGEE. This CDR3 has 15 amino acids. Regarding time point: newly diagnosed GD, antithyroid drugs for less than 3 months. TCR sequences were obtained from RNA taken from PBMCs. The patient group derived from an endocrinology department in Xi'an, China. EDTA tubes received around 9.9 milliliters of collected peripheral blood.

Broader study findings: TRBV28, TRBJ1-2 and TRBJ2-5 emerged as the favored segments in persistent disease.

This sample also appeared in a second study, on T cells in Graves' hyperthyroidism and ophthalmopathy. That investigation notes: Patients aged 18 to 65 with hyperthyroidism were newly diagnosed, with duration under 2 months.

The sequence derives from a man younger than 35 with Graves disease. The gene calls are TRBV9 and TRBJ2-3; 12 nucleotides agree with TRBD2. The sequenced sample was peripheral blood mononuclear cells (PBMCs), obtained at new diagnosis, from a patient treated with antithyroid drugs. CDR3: CASSDGTSGLDTQYF. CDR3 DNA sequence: TGTGCCAGCAGCGACGGGACTAGCGGGCTTGATACGCAGTATTTT.